The 17 T cell receptor beta chains presented below share a single source sample, sequenced in a study of blood T cell repertoires in COVID-19. Assay: immunoSEQ multiplex PCR; the TCRdb copy retains only in-frame clones and omits some. The sample lists over 300,000 clones; 90% were seen once. The source material was peripheral blood. These receptors originate from a man younger than 30 with active or convalescent COVID-19.

V gene TRBV28 combines with J gene TRBJ2-7, with 10 positions matching TRBD1. The CDR3 loop spans 16 amino acids. J gave up 4 bases and V 6 bases, and 12 bases lay outside the gene matches. CDR1 and CDR2 from the germline V gene are MDHEN and SYDVKM. CDR3: CASSPHDRGLNYEQYF. CDR3 sequence (DNA): TGTGCCAGCAGCCCTCATGACAGGGGGCTAAATTACGAGCAGTACTTC.

The chain links TRBV7-3 to TRBJ1-2, with D perhaps matching TRBD1 (5 bases). Germline V gene lookup returns CDR1 SGHTA and CDR2 FQGTGA. V was trimmed by 5 bases and J by 4 bases, leaving 14 bases between them. CDR3 size: 14 residues. The CDR3 bases are TGTGCCAGCAGCCCAAACGGGGGGAGCTATGGCTACACCTTC. Translated, it gives CASSPNGGSYGYTF.

This chain joins TRBV7-6 and TRBJ1-3; D remains ambiguous. Trimming removed 6 bases from V and 1 base from J, with 13 bases in between. There are 15 residues in the CDR3. The germline V gene has CDR1 SGHVS and CDR2 FNYEAQ. DNA for the CDR3: TGTGCCAGCAGTTCTCCCCACAAGTCTGGAAACACCATATATTTT. It is translated as CASSSPHKSGNTIYF.

V and J are TRBV7-3 and TRBJ2-3, with D tentatively TRBD2 (5 bases). Trimming removed 2 bases from V and 4 bases from J, with 13 bases in between. The germline V gene encodes CDR1 SGHTA and CDR2 FQGTGA. The CDR3 totals 15 residues. The CDR3 DNA sequence: TGTGCCAGCAGCTTAGAGAGACTACCCGCAGATACGCAGTATTTT. Protein: CASSLERLPADTQYF.

The CDR3 DNA follows: TGTGCCAGCAGCCAAGTCCTCGGGACAGGGACCGGGGCCAACGTCCTGACTTTC. Protein: CASSQVLGTGTGANVLTF. The chain uses TRBV14 and TRBJ2-6; 9 nucleotides match TRBD1. V was pared by 1 base and J by 4 bases, with 8 bases of the junction left unmatched. The CDR3 spans 18 residues. CDR1 and CDR2 (germline): SGHDN, FVKESK.

This chain joins TRBV9 and TRBJ2-1; D possibly corresponds to TRBD2 (5 bases). Germline V CDR1 and CDR2: SGDLS, YYNGEE. There are 15 residues in the CDR3. V was pared by 0 bases and J by 8 bases, with 15 bases between. CDR3 sequence (DNA): TGTGCCAGCAGCGTAGCTCAGCGGACCCTCGATGAGCAGTTCTTC. Translated: CASSVAQRTLDEQFF. The full variable domain, with the rest looked up from reference TRBV9 and TRBJ2-1, is DSGVTQTPKHLITATGQRVTLRCSPRSGDLSVYWYQQSLDQGLQFLIQYYNGEERAKGNILERFSAQQFPDLHSELNLSSLELGDSALYFCASSVAQRTLDEQFFGPGTRLTVL.

This rearrangement joins TRBV28 to TRBJ1-5; maybe TRBD1 (5 bases). V was pared by 2 bases and J by 7 bases, with 18 bases between. The CDR3 is made up of 16 amino acids. From germline, CDR1 is MDHEN and CDR2 SYDVKM. CDR3 loop: CASSLESGGAGQPQHF. CDR3 bases: TGTGCCAGCAGTTTAGAGTCGGGAGGGGCCGGACAGCCCCAGCATTTT. Using reference TRBV28 and TRBJ1-5 for the parts outside the CDR3, the full variable domain is DVKVTQSSRYLVKRTGEKVFLECVQDMDHENMFWYRQDPGLGLRLIYFSYDVKMKEKGDIPEGYSVSREKKERFSLILESASTNQTSMYLCASSLESGGAGQPQHFGDGTRLSIL.

This chain uses TRBV19 with TRBJ1-2; 7 nucleotides line up with TRBD1. J gave up 5 bases and V 11 bases, and 8 bases lay outside the gene matches. There are 12 residues in the CDR3. CDR1 is LNHDA and CDR2 is SQIVND in the germline V gene (reference sequence). In DNA form, the CDR3 reads TGTGCCGCCGGACAGGTTACGTATGGCTACACCTTC. It translates to CAAGQVTYGYTF.

The CDR3 region is CASRPGGREQFF. The DNA of the CDR3 is TGTGCCAGCAGACCCGGGGGGAGAGAGCAGTTCTTC. V and J are TRBV6-5 and TRBJ2-1, with 7 bases that match TRBD2. V was clipped by 6 bases and J by 10 bases; unmatched bases: 6. Germline V CDR1 and CDR2: MNHEY, SVGAGI. This CDR3 contains 12 residues.

The V call is TRBV12-5, the J call TRBJ1-1; D gene ambiguous. The germline V gene has CDR1 LGHNT and CDR2 FRNRAP. The CDR3 is 15 amino acids. V was cut by 7 bases and J by 7 bases, with 22 bases left in between. The CDR3 loop reads CASARGRPDSDEAFF. The CDR3 DNA follows: TGTGCTAGTGCCCGAGGCAGACCGGATTCCGATGAAGCTTTCTTT.

The chain employs TRBV28 and TRBJ1-2; TRBD1 matches 9 bases. CDR1 is MDHEN, CDR2 SYDVKM, per germline. J lost 4 bases, V lost 10 bases, and 13 bases had no gene match. This CDR3 contains 15 residues. The CDR3 loop reads CATSGGQGRGYGYTF. CDR3 sequence (DNA): TGTGCCACCTCGGGGGGACAGGGTAGAGGCTATGGCTACACCTTC.

This chain links TRBV6-2 or TRBV6-3 with TRBJ1-5; TRBD1 aligns across 8 bases. CDR1 and CDR2 (germline): MNHEY, SVGEGT. The CDR3 is 17 amino acids. Trimming cost V 2 bases and J 1 base; bases outside gene matches: 7. The CDR3 DNA reads as TGTGCCAGCAGTTACCTCAGGGGGCGCGGGAGCAATCAGCCCCAGCATTTT. This translates into CASSYLRGRGSNQPQHF.

The rearrangement joins TRBV4-1 to TRBJ2-3, with 13 nucleotides matching TRBD2. With V trimmed by 0 bases and J by 4 bases, 16 bases remained unmatched. The germline CDR1 and CDR2 sequences are MGHRA and YSYEKL. The CDR3 spans 21 residues. The CDR3 region has the DNA TGCGCCAGCAGCCAAGATCCCGAACTAGCGGGGGGGCTGTTCGTCGCAGATACGCAGTATTTT. Translated, it gives CASSQDPELAGGLFVADTQYF.

The chain couples TRBV28 to TRBJ2-1; no clear D. The CDR3 runs to 12 residues. Between the trimmed V and J ends, which lost 8 bases and 7 bases, there was a span of 12 bases. CDR1 MDHEN and CDR2 SYDVKM come from the germline V gene. The CDR3, as DNA: TGTGCCAGCGGGCAGCCTGGAAATGAGCAGTTCTTC. Its translation: CASGQPGNEQFF.

The chain links TRBV18 to TRBJ2-2; 11 bases are shared with TRBD1. J was trimmed by 5 bases and V by 3 bases; bases with no gene match: 2. CDR3 length: 15 residues. CDR1 and CDR2 (germline): KGHSH, LQKENI. CDR3 bases: TGTGCCAGCTCACCTGGACAGGGGGCGACCGGGGAGCTGTTTTTT. Translated: CASSPGQGATGELFF. Using reference TRBV18 and TRBJ2-2 for the parts outside the CDR3, the full variable domain is NAGVMQNPRHLVRRRGQEARLRCSPMKGHSHVYWYRQLPEEGLKFMVYLQKENIIDESGMPKERFSAEFPKEGPSILRIQQVVRGDSAAYFCASSPGQGATGELFFGEGSRLTVL.

The CDR3 here is CASSQGDRRYYEQYF. In DNA form, the CDR3 reads TGTGCCAGCAGCCAAGGGGACAGGAGGTACTACGAGCAGTACTTC. V usage is TRBV28 and J usage is TRBJ2-7; TRBD1 agrees at 8 bases. Germline loops: CDR1 MDHEN, CDR2 SYDVKM. CDR3 length: 15 residues. The V gene end was trimmed by 6 bases and the J gene end by 3 bases; junction bases not matched to a gene: 10. Full variable domain (outside the CDR3, taken from reference TRBV28 and TRBJ2-7): DVKVTQSSRYLVKRTGEKVFLECVQDMDHENMFWYRQDPGLGLRLIYFSYDVKMKEKGDIPEGYSVSREKKERFSLILESASTNQTSMYLCASSQGDRRYYEQYFGPGTRLTVT.

The rearrangement joins TRBV3-1 (or the pseudogene TRBV3-2) to TRBJ1-1; 8 bases are shared with TRBD1. Germline values: CDR1 LGHDT, CDR2 YNNKEL (reference sequence). The V segment lost 3 bases and the J segment 4 bases; nucleotides outside the gene matches: 4. This CDR3 is built from 14 residues. The CDR3 DNA is TGTGCCAGCAGCCAGGGACAGGATCGCACTGAAGCTTTCTTT. Translated: CASSQGQDRTEAFF.